Each of the 8 T cell receptor beta chains below was sequenced from the same sample in a study of response to subunit inactivated influenza vaccine. TCRdb re-derived calls from the RT-PCR reads in MiXCR, one entry per CDR3 protein. The sample lists 150,000 to 200,000 distinct CDR3 sequences, approximately 12% occurring once. This sample was shared with a second study, whose subject was T cells expressing NK-cell markers. That publication notes: In generating TCR beta cDNA, 5'RACE template switching with UMIs was used.

Sample: CD8+ T cells sorted from PBMCs, taken 11 to 12 days after vaccination. Receptors originate from a man aged 45 to 65 who received an inactivated influenza vaccine.

V is TRBV25-1 and J is TRBJ2-3; D unclear. CDR3 length equals 10 residues. Germline CDR1 and CDR2: MGHDK and SYGVNS. V dropped 8 bases and J dropped 4 bases, with 4 bases sitting between them. The CDR3 here is CASRSDTQYF. The CDR3, as DNA: TGTGCCAGCCGGTCAGATACGCAGTATTTT.

This chain links TRBV4-3 with TRBJ2-2; D is uncertain. Trimming took 5 bases from V and 1 from J, leaving 8 bases between them. The CDR3 covers 14 residues. CDR1 LGHNA and CDR2 YSLEER come from the germline V gene. In DNA form, the CDR3 reads TGCGCCAGCAGCGTACGATTGAACACCGGGGAGCTGTTTTTT. Its translation: CASSVRLNTGELFF.

The V gene is TRBV10-3, the J gene TRBJ2-3; maybe TRBD1 (6 bases). This CDR3 is built from 15 residues. Germline CDR1 reads ENHRY; CDR2 reads SYGVKD. Trimming took off 0 bases at V and 6 bases at J, with 13 bases between the two ends. CDR3: CAISESRGSIDTQYF. DNA of the CDR3: TGTGCCATCAGTGAGTCCAGGGGTTCTATCGATACGCAGTATTTT.

This clonotype was seen a handful of times. This sequence joins TRBV28 and TRBJ2-7; 10 bases line up with TRBD2. V gave up 2 bases and J gave up 6 bases; unmatched junction bases: 10. The length of the CDR3 is 16 residues. Germline-derived CDR1 and CDR2 are MDHEN and SYDVKM. The CDR3 region is CASSLGPLAGAVEQYF. Here the CDR3 DNA reads TGTGCCAGCAGTTTAGGCCCCCTAGCGGGAGCCGTCGAGCAGTACTTC.

The chain couples TRBV9 to TRBJ1-2; 8 bases fit TRBD1. There are 16 residues in the CDR3. Germline CDR1 reads SGDLS; CDR2 reads YYNGEE. V gave up 2 bases and J gave up 5 bases; unmatched junction bases: 11. The CDR3, as DNA: TGTGCCAGCAGCGTTTCACGGACAGGGAGATTTTATGGCTACACCTTC. It is translated as CASSVSRTGRFYGYTF.

The V call is TRBV7-6, the J call TRBJ2-3; 8 bases fit TRBD2. CDR1 is SGHVS and CDR2 is FNYEAQ in the germline V gene. There are 18 residues in the CDR3. Unmatched junction bases numbered 17, after V lost 1 base and J lost 8 bases. The CDR3 bases are TGTGCCAGCAGCTTAGTTGTACTAGCGGTTCCTAGCACAAGTACGCAGTATTTT. Protein: CASSLVVLAVPSTSTQYF.

The V call is TRBV6-5, the J call TRBJ2-7, with 8 bases identical to TRBD2. Germline lookup yields CDR1 MNHEY and CDR2 SVGAGI. The V gene end was trimmed by 1 base and the J gene end by 6 bases; junction bases not matched to a gene: 5. The CDR3 runs 14 residues. The CDR3, as DNA: TGTGCCAGCAGTTACTTACGGCTAGCGGGCGAGCAGTACTTC. It yields the protein CASSYLRLAGEQYF.

This rearrangement joins TRBV4-3 to TRBJ2-1; the D gene is possibly TRBD2 (5 bases). This CDR3 region has 15 residues. Trimming pared 0 bases from V and 10 bases from J, leaving 16 bases between. CDR1 and CDR2 from the germline V gene are LGHNA and YSLEER. As DNA, the CDR3 is TGCGCCAGCAGCCAAGAAGGTGGGCTAGCATGGGAGCAGTTCTTC. It specifies CASSQEGGLAWEQFF.